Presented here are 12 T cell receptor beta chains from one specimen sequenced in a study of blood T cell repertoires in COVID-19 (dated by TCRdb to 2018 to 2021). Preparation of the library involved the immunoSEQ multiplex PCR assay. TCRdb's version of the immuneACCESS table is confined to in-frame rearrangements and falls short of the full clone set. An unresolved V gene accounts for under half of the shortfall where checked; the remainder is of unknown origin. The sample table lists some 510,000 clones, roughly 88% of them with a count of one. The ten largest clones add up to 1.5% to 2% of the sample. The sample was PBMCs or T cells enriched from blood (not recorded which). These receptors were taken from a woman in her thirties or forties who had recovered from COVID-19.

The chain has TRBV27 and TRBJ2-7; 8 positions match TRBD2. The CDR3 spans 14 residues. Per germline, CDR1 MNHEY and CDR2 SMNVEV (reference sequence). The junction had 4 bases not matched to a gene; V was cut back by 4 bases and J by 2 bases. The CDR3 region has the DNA TGTGCCAGCAGTTGGGCTAGCGGGCCCTACGAGCAGTACTTC. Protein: CASSWASGPYEQYF.

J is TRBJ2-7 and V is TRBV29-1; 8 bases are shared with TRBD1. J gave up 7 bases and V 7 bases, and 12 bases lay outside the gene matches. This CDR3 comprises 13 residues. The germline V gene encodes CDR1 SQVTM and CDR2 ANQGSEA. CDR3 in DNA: TGCAGCGCCGGACAGGGACGACTTGGGGAGCAGTACTTC. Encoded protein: CSAGQGRLGEQYF.

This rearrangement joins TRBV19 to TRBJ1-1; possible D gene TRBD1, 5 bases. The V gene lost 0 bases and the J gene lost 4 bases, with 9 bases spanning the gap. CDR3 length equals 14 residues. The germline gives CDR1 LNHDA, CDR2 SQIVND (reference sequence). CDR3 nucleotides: TGTGCCAGTAGTATAGATCGGGGGATCACTGAAGCTTTCTTT. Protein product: CASSIDRGITEAFF.

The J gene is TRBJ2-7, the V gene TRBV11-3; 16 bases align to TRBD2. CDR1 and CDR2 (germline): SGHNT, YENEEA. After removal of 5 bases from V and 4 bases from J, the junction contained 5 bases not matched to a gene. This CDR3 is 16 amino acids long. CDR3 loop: CASSPGTSGRVYEQYF. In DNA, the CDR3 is TGTGCCAGCAGCCCGGGGACTAGCGGGAGGGTGTACGAGCAGTACTTC.

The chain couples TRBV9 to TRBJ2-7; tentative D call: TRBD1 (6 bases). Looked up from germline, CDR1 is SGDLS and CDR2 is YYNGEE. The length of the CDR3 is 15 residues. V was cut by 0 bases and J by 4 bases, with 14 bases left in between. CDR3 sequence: CASSVGQGNRYEQYF. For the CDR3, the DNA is TGTGCCAGCAGCGTAGGCCAGGGGAATAGGTACGAGCAGTACTTC.

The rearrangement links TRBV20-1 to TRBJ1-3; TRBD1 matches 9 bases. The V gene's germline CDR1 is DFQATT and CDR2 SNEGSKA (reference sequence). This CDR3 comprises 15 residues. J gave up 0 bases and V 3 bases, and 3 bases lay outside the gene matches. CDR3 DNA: TGCAGTGCTAGTGAGACAGGGGGCTCTGGAAACACCATATATTTT. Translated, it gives CSASETGGSGNTIYF.

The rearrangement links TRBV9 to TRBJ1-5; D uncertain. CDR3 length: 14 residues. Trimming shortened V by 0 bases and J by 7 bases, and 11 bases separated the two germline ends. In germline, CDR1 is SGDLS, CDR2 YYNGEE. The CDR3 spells CASSVGASGQPQHF. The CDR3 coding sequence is TGTGCCAGCAGCGTAGGGGCTTCCGGACAGCCCCAGCATTTT.

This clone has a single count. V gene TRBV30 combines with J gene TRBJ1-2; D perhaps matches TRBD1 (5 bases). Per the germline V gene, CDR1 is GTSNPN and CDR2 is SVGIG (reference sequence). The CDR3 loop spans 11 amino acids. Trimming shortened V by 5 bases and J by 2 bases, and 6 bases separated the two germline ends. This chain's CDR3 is CAWDSNYGYTF. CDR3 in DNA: TGTGCCTGGGACAGCAACTATGGCTACACCTTC. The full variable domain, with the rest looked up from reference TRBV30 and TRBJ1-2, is SQTIHQWPATLVQPVGSPLSLECTVEGTSNPNLYWYRQAAGRGLQLLFYSVGIGQISSEVPQNLSASRPQDRQFILSSKKLLLSDSGFYLCAWDSNYGYTFGSGTRLTVV.

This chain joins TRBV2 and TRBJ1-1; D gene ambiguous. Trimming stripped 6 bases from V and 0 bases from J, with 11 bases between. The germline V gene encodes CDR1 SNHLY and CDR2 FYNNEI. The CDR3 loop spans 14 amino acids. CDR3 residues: CASSATAMNTEAFF. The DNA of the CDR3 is TGTGCCAGCAGCGCCACAGCTATGAACACTGAAGCTTTCTTT.

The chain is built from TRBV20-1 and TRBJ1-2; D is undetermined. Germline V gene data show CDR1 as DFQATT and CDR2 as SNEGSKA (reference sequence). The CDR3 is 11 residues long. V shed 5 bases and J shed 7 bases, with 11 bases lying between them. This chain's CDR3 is CSAATQAGYTF. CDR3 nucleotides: TGCAGTGCTGCTACGCAGGCTGGCTACACCTTC.

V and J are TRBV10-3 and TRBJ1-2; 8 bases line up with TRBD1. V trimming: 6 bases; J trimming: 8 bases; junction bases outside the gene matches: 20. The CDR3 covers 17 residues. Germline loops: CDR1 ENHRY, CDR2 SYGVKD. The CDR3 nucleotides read TGTGCCATCAGGAAGGACAGGGTAGCAACAGGGGCCGACGGCTACACCTTC. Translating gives CAIRKDRVATGADGYTF.

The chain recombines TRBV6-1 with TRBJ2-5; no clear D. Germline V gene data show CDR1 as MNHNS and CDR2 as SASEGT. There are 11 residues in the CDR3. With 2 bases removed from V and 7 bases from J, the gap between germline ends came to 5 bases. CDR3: CASSELATQYF. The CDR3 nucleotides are TGTGCCAGCAGTGAATTAGCGACCCAGTACTTC.